A single sample is the source of the 16 T cell receptor beta chains below, sequenced in a study of T-cell reconstitution after alpha-beta-depleted transplantation in children. Study-wide results and caveats: By one year post-transplant, T-cell counts and diversity largely arose from T cells that were newly produced.

Unique molecular identifiers were incorporated when the TCRbeta library was constructed. TCRdb independently ran MiXCR on the PCR reads; one entry per CDR3 protein. The data show fewer than 350,000 distinct CDR3 sequences, with approximately 7.3% seen just once and 8.5% to 9.5% held by the top ten. Their recognized antigens are unknown. Sequenced material: peripheral blood, taken 360 days after TCRalphabeta/CD19-depleted stem cell transplant. These receptors all come from a female patient between 2 and 10 years old who had a stem cell transplant for Fanconi anemia, so the T cells may come from the graft donor.

Only a few counts were recorded for this clonotype. The rearrangement joins TRBV3-1 to TRBJ2-7; D gene ambiguous. Germline loops: CDR1 LGHDT, CDR2 YNNKEL (reference sequence). Trimming removed 2 bases from V and 5 bases from J, with 16 bases in between. The CDR3 is 15 amino acids. The CDR3 nucleotides read TGTGCCAGCAGCCAACCCCCCTTCAGCGAAAACGAGCAGTACTTC. Translating it yields CASSQPPFSENEQYF.

This clonotype was seen many times. The chain combines TRBV25-1 with TRBJ2-7, with 8 bases lining up with TRBD1. Germline V gives CDR1 MGHDK, CDR2 SYGVNS. V lost 7 bases, J lost 4 bases, and 3 bases stayed unmatched. CDR3 length: 12 amino acids. CDR3: CASNTGGYEQYF. CDR3 coding DNA: TGTGCCAGCAATACAGGGGGATACGAGCAGTACTTC.

This clonotype came up many times. The chain joins TRBV11-2 to TRBJ2-7; TRBD1 agrees at 7 bases. CDR3 length: 14 amino acids. Trimming took 5 bases from V and 2 from J; bases not matched to a gene: 6. The germline CDR1 and CDR2 sequences are SGHAT and FQNNGV. This chain's CDR3 is CASSPSTGPYEQYF. CDR3 nucleotide sequence: TGTGCCAGCAGCCCATCGACAGGGCCCTACGAGCAGTACTTC.

This clonotype was recorded a few times. V gene TRBV27 combines with J gene TRBJ2-7; 7 bases line up with TRBD2. The CDR3 has 17 residues. From germline, CDR1 is MNHEY and CDR2 SMNVEV (reference sequence). With V trimmed by 4 bases and J by 5 bases, 17 bases remained unmatched. The CDR3 DNA is TGTGCCAGCAGTTCCTCAACGAAAGCGGGACGGGCCAACGAGCAGTACTTC. It yields the protein CASSSSTKAGRANEQYF.

The chain has TRBV4-3 and TRBJ1-4; D uncertain. The CDR3 has 16 amino acids. The germline gives CDR1 LGHNA, CDR2 YSLEER. V was pared by 1 base and J by 0 bases, with 9 bases between. The DNA of the CDR3 is TGCGCCAGCAGCCAAGGGTCCGTTGCAACTAATGAAAAACTGTTTTTT. It encodes CASSQGSVATNEKLFF.

V gene TRBV6-5 combines with J gene TRBJ1-1; no clear D. The V end was cut by 4 bases, the J end by 1 base, with 10 bases between. The CDR3 is 14 residues long. CDR1 and CDR2 from the germline V gene are MNHEY and SVGAGI. CDR3 sequence: CASSLVDTNTEAFF. CDR3 bases: TGTGCCAGCAGTTTGGTCGACACGAACACTGAAGCTTTCTTT.

This clonotype was seen at least ten times. The DNA is omitted, as the CDR3 cannot be located on it reliably, and the CDR3 follows TCRdb's listing. The chain recombines TRBV7-9 with TRBJ1-4; TRBD1 is the table's D call, not checked against the DNA. The germline CDR1 and CDR2 sequences are SEHNR and FQNEAQ (reference sequence). The CDR3 comprises 15 residues, both ends counted. The CDR3 sequence is CASSFGPGGKGKLFF.

This clonotype was recorded at least ten times. The V and J genes are TRBV10-3 and TRBJ2-6; no definite D call. The CDR3 is 13 residues long. Deletions cut 8 bases from V and 0 bases from J, with 5 bases between. Germline V gene sequence: CDR1 ENHRY, CDR2 SYGVKD. In DNA, the CDR3 is TGTGCCATCGGCAACTCTGGGGCCAACGTCCTGACTTTC. This codes for CAIGNSGANVLTF.

As to this clonotype: Being one base from a much bigger clone, this may be a read error. In nucleotides, the CDR3 is TGTGCCAGCAGCCACTCGCGCTGGGCCTCTGGGCAGGAGCTGTTTTTT. Its translation is CASSHSRWASGQELFF. This chain connects TRBV6-5 to TRBJ2-2, with no clear D. Germline CDR1 reads MNHEY; CDR2 reads SVGAGI. This CDR3 region has 16 residues. V was trimmed by 6 bases and J by 10 bases, leaving 24 bases between them.

The table lists this clonotype with a few counts. One base away lies a much larger clone, so this may be a sequencing read error. The chain carries TRBV27 and TRBJ2-2; D is unclear. V lost 3 bases to trimming and J lost 7 bases, with 3 bases between them. The CDR3 length is 11 residues. CDR1 is MNHEY, CDR2 SMNVEV, per germline (reference sequence). The CDR3 here is CASSFYGELFF. The CDR3, as DNA: TGTGCCAGCAGTTTTTACGGGGAGCTGTTTTTT.

A few counts support this clonotype. CDR3 DNA sequence: TGTGCCAGCAGGGGGGACCGACAGGGGATTTTCGTCTACGAGCAGTACTTC. Encoded protein: CASRGDRQGIFVYEQYF. V usage is TRBV6-1 and J usage is TRBJ2-7; 8 bases line up with TRBD1. Germline V gene data show CDR1 as MNHNS and CDR2 as SASEGT. This CDR3 has 17 amino acids. V shed 6 bases and J 3 bases; nucleotides not matched to a gene: 16.

At least ten counts were recorded for this clonotype. The chain recombines TRBV7-9 with TRBJ1-2; 7 bases are shared with TRBD1. The CDR3 extends over 13 amino acids. CDR1 is SEHNR, CDR2 FQNEAQ, per germline (reference sequence). The J segment lost 6 bases and the V segment lost 5 bases, leaving 6 bases of the junction unmatched. The CDR3 protein is CASSLQGTDGYTF. The CDR3 DNA sequence: TGTGCCAGCAGCCTACAGGGGACGGATGGCTACACCTTC.

The V gene is TRBV4-3, the J gene TRBJ1-5; 8 nucleotides align to TRBD1. Germline V CDR1 and CDR2: LGHNA, YSLEER. V was clipped by 3 bases and J by 4 bases; unmatched bases: 5. The CDR3 covers 15 residues. This chain's CDR3 is CASSHRTGSNQPQHF. The CDR3 DNA reads as TGCGCCAGCAGCCATAGGACAGGGTCAAATCAGCCCCAGCATTTT.

At least ten counts were recorded for this clonotype. The J gene is TRBJ2-7, the V gene TRBV20-1; weak D call: TRBD2 (6 bases). The CDR3 length is 13 residues. Trimming took off 1 base at V and 2 bases at J, with 9 bases between the two ends. CDR1 DFQATT and CDR2 SNEGSKA come from the germline V gene (reference sequence). The CDR3 region is CSARGGAAYEQYF. The DNA for the CDR3 is TGCAGTGCTAGAGGCGGGGCAGCCTACGAGCAGTACTTC.

This clonotype has ten or more counts. This chain joins TRBV20-1 and TRBJ1-2, with D possibly TRBD1 on 6 matching bases. The length of the CDR3 is 15 residues. CDR1 is DFQATT and CDR2 is SNEGSKA in the germline V gene (reference sequence). V was pared by 0 bases and J by 7 bases, with 18 bases between. CDR3 protein: CSAREGASGVFGYTF. CDR3 DNA: TGCAGTGCTAGAGAAGGAGCGTCAGGGGTGTTTGGCTACACCTTC.

This clonotype came up many times. This chain connects TRBV7-9 to TRBJ2-7, with a possible D match to TRBD1 (6 bases). CDR3 length: 13 residues. V gave up 1 base and J gave up 7 bases, with 11 bases separating them. The V gene's germline CDR1 is SEHNR and CDR2 FQNEAQ (reference sequence). CDR3 amino acids: CASSLVTGKEQYF. CDR3 DNA sequence: TGTGCCAGCAGCTTAGTTACAGGGAAGGAGCAGTACTTC.